This TCR beta chain was identified during a study of T cell responses to AZD1222 COVID-19 vaccine. Whole-study context: Analysis merged second doses at about 4 or about 12 weeks.

General study points: Close to half of spike-specific TCRs reportedly recognize unmutated variant regions. Spike-specific TCR depth and breadth grew after two AZD1222 doses. Clonal diversity was possibly underestimated; the donors were predominantly white British and more often female.

For this clone: As yet, its antigen is unknown.

The assay was immunoSEQ multiplex PCR, and TCRdb's table has in-frame clones only and misses some. The table lists 150,000 to 200,000 clones, 80% to 90% of them singletons. This clonotype originated in an adult in good health. The input for sequencing was peripheral blood, taken on day 0 of AZD1222 vaccination.

CDR3 bases: TGTGCCAGTAGCCCGACTCCCTTGGACAGGGGGCGGGAGACCCAGTACTTC. Translated: CASSPTPLDRGRETQYF. The chain combines TRBV19 with TRBJ2-5; 11 nucleotides match TRBD1. Germline V gene lookup returns CDR1 LNHDA and CDR2 SQIVND (reference sequence). This CDR3 is built from 17 residues. The V and J ends lost 6 bases and 5 bases, in that order; junction bases with no gene match: 14. Full variable domain (rest looked up from reference TRBV19 and TRBJ2-5): DGGITQSPKYLFRKEGQNVTLSCEQNLNHDAMYWYRQDPGQGLRLIYYSQIVNDFQKGDIAEGYSVSREKKESFPLTVTSAQKNPTAFYLCASSPTPLDRGRETQYFGPGTRLLVL.